This T cell receptor beta chain is from a study of T cells in Graves' hyperthyroidism and ophthalmopathy. Any patient presenting with uncontrolled infection, other autoimmune disease, pregnancy or lactation was left out. This CDR3 contains 12 residues. CDR1 and CDR2 from the germline V gene are MNHNS and SASEGT. V shed 5 bases and J shed 6 bases, with 10 bases lying between them. Study-wide findings and caveats: Progression to ophthalmopathy was predicted a median of about six months early. Among clonotypes expanded in thyroid above 0.001, most were also found in blood.

Researchers amplified the TCR beta CDR3 regions from RNA transcripts. With the HTBI primer set, the TCR CDR3 went through a first round of RT-PCR. TCRdb fed the multiplex PCR reads into MiXCR, producing one record per CDR3 protein. The repertoire holds around 700,000 distinct CDR3 sequences, with 18% as singletons. With regard to this clonotype: Its antigen is as yet unknown.

The gene calls are TRBV6-1 and TRBJ1-2; D is possibly TRBD1 (6 bases). The sequencing input was blood. This sequence originates from a woman in her forties or fifties with Graves' hyperthyroidism that later progressed to Graves' ophthalmopathy. The CDR3 loop reads CASSQYRDGYTF. DNA for the CDR3: TGTGCCAGCAGTCAGTACAGGGATGGCTACACCTTC.